The rows below give T cell receptor beta chains drawn from one sample of a study of blood T cells in healthy people across ages. TCRdb processed the 5' RACE reads anew with MiXCR; each CDR3 protein has one entry. Altogether 790,000 or so distinct CDR3 sequences are present, roughly three fifths being singletons, with the ten largest covering more than 25%. The sequencing sample was made of blood. These receptors came from a man aged 40-49 years in good health. Each CDR3 is given with its conserved first and last residue.

V: TRBV7-2; J: TRBJ2-7; CDR3: CASSLVGVSSYEQYF
V: TRBV7-2; J: TRBJ1-6; CDR3: CASSLWPSEAGRAESTLHF
V: TRBV28; J: TRBJ1-5; CDR3: CASSPTDRRQPQHF
V: TRBV29-1; J: TRBJ2-1; CDR3: CSARDRGFYNNEQFF
V: TRBV7-2; J: TRBJ1-1; CDR3: CASSPGQGASTEAFF
V: TRBV20-1; J: TRBJ1-2; CDR3: CSASRGQFLGGYTF
V: TRBV29-1; J: TRBJ2-2; CDR3: CSLLRGTNTGELFF
V: TRBV12-3/TRBV12-4; J: TRBJ2-5; CDR3: CASKRGGASRETQYF
V: TRBV25-1; J: TRBJ1-1; CDR3: CASSTTGGETEAFF
V: TRBV9; J: TRBJ2-1; CDR3: CASSETGTGVNNEQFF
V: TRBV6-1; J: TRBJ2-5; CDR3: CASSELRGHYEETQYF
V: TRBV11-3; J: TRBJ2-3; CDR3: CASSLVGATDTQYF
V: TRBV29-1; J: TRBJ2-7; CDR3: CSALAGGPNYEQYF
V: TRBV7-2; J: TRBJ2-1; CDR3: CASSSYSGGTYNEQFF
V: TRBV7-3; J: TRBJ2-5; CDR3: CASSSRSGEETQYF
V: TRBV4-2; J: TRBJ1-2; CDR3: CASSQESSGYTF
V: TRBV7-2; J: TRBJ2-1; CDR3: CASSFTRLAGSNEQFF
V: TRBV20-1; J: TRBJ2-7; CDR3: CSARRPGATNYEQYF
V: TRBV10-3; J: TRBJ2-6; CDR3: CAIKGQAFNSGANVLTF
V: TRBV5-1; J: TRBJ2-7; CDR3: CASSLDLSSYEQYF
V: TRBV20-1; J: TRBJ2-4; CDR3: CSARAPAGGADWGKNIQYF
V: TRBV28; J: TRBJ2-7; CDR3: CASSRHRTGFREQYF
V: TRBV19; J: TRBJ2-5; CDR3: CASSTAGTGQETQYF